This entry describes one T cell receptor (beta chain). This clonotype is considered medium-sized (0.01 to 0.1%). It has no known antigen specificity. No base quality values were provided; no much bigger clone lies one nucleotide off. Library preparation was by PCR. At the Johns Hopkins FTIC core, DNA from the cultured CD4+ T cells underwent TCR sequencing with the Oncomine TCR Beta short-read assay. The QIAamp micro DNA kit was used to extract genomic DNA from the cultured CD4+ T cells. Oncomine TCR Beta libraries from cultured CD4+ T cells were pooled using unique dual indexes and sequenced on an Illumina iSeq 100. On the study's bioinformatics: Non-productive sequences were filtered out, and CDR3s that did not start with C, did not end with F or W, or were shorter than 7 amino acids were discarded. The MANAFEST web application identified antigen-specific clonotypes by comparing peptide-stimulated wells against reference wells and other culture wells. For a clone to be called positive, the clone needed an FDR below 0.05, an odds ratio above 5, and a productive frequency above 0.1% in at least two of three replicate wells. A clonotype was classed as cross-reactive if the clonotype showed significant expansion both in SARS-CoV-2 spike wells and in at least one common cold coronavirus spike condition. Similarity between CDR3 sequences was evaluated in R version 3.6.1 using Levenshtein distances (stringdist) and unrooted phylogenetic trees (ape). TCRdb itself trimmed the public reads at Q25 with fastp, ran MiXCR and retained productive beta chains. Each entry merges the rows of one CDR3 protein and shows their most common DNA and genes. TCRdb, not the authors, supplied the V and J calls. The sample table shows over 9,500 distinct CDR3 sequences, and less than 40% are seen once. The ten largest clones take up around a fifth of the sample.

The treatment or condition label of this sample denotes: roughly 10-day PBMC culture with coronavirus spike peptide pools or control peptides (ViraFEST assay). CD4+ T cells from unexposed donors were collected before the COVID-19 pandemic (2011-2018). The study used the ViraFEST assay, which expanded antigen-specific T cells with peptide pools and then identified expanded clonotypes by TCR sequencing. Each well held around 2.1 million PBMCs cultured with roughly 9.2 ug/ml peptide pools in IMDM containing roughly 5% human AB serum and approximately 10 IU/ml IL-2. Half of the culture medium was replaced with fresh IL-2-containing medium on days 3 and 7. After 10 days of culture, CD4+ T cells were isolated by negative selection using the EasySep CD4+ T cell isolation kit. Unexposed donor CD4+ T cells were tested for reactivity to SARS-CoV-2 S and N and four common cold coronavirus spike pools, as cell number allowed. Ficoll-Paque Plus gradient centrifugation was used to isolate PBMCs from whole blood, and the isolated PBMCs were then either used fresh or cryopreserved at -140C. Triplicate wells were generally used for each culture condition. The leukapheresis product for the unexposed donors was obtained through commercial purchase.

The junction shows trimming of 0 bases on V and 5 bases on J, plus 8 bases between the germline ends. Taken from the germline V gene (reference sequence), the CDR1 and CDR2 loops are LNHNV and YYDKDF. From its cysteine to its phenylalanine, the CDR3 spans 15 amino acids. Only the CDR3 part of the read is kept: 45 bases, read in frame from the first base. This specimen belongs to a study of vaccination and CD4 T cells after COVID-19 (dated by TCRdb to the early 2020s). As for the study more broadly: The convalescent cohort comprised six males and four females, including two Hispanic individuals, seven Caucasians, two Asians and one multiracial person. Two doses of either the Pfizer-BioNTech BNT162b2 vaccine (n=8) or the Moderna mRNA-1273 vaccine (n=2) were administered to participants. Post-COVID blood samples were collected from convalescent patients a median of roughly 100 days after diagnosis, with a range of about 30 to 180 days. Post-vaccine blood samples were collected a median of approximately 68 days after the second vaccine dose, ranging from about 13 to 250 days. Overlapping spike peptide pools from SARS-CoV-2 and from the common cold coronaviruses HCoV-NL63, HCoV-OC43 and HCoV-229E were used as culture stimuli. In control cultures, a CEFX viral epitope pool was used as positive control, an HIV-1 Nef peptide pool was used as negative control, or no peptide was added. The spike-specific CD4+ TCR repertoire was compared before and after mRNA vaccination in approximately 9 COVID-19 convalescent patients and several infection-naive healthy vaccine recipients. In an earlier paper using these donors, memory CD4+ T cell crossreactivity between SARS-CoV-2 and common cold coronavirus spike proteins was assessed at the TCR clonotype level.

Overall results and qualifications from the work: In convalescent patients, a median around 89% of post-vaccine SARS-CoV-2-reactive clones were detected only after vaccination, suggesting vaccine-specific priming. The study included relatively few convalescent patients and did not analyze early timepoints after natural infection. Although the median number of SARS-CoV-2-reactive clonotypes went up from around 19 after infection to 30 to 45 after vaccination, the increase was not significant. Of the vaccine-specific clones found in convalescent patients, nearly all (304 of 307) were mono-reactive for SARS-CoV-2 spike instead of being cross-reactive with common cold coronaviruses.

Sequenced: CD4+ T cells from blood, cultured in vitro. This receptor was identified in a human donor in good health. Recombination linked TRBV15 to TRBJ1-6, with the identity of the D gene unclear. The bases are TGTGCCACCAGCAGAGATTTCCGGAATAATTCACCCCTCCACTTT. Its protein reads: CATSRDFRNNSPLHF.